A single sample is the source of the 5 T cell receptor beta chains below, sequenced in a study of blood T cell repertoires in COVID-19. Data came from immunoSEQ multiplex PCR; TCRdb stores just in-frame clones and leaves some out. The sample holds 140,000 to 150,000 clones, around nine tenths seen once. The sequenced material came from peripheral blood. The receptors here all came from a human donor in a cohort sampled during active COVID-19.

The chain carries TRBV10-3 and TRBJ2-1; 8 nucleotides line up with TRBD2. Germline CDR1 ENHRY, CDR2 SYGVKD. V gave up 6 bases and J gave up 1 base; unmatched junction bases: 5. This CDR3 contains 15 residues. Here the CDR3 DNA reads TGTGCCATCAGCCGACTAGCGACTTCCTACAATGAGCAGTTCTTC. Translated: CAISRLATSYNEQFF.

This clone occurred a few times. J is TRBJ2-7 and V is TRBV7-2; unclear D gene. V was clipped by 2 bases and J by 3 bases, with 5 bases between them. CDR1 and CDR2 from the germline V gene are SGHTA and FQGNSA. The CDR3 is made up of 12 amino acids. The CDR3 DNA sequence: TGTGCCAGCAGCTTACAAAACTACGAGCAGTACTTC. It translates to CASSLQNYEQYF.

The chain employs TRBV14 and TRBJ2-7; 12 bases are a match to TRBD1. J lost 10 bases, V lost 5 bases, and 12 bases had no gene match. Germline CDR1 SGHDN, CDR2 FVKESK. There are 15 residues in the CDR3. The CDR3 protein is CASSARDRGRQSQYF. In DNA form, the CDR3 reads TGTGCCAGCAGCGCCCGGGACAGGGGGCGCCAGTCCCAGTACTTC.

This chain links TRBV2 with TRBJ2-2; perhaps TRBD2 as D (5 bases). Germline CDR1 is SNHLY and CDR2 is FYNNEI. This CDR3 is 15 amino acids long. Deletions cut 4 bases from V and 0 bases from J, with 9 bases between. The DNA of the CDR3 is TGTGCCAGCAGTGTAGAGGGAACGAACACCGGGGAGCTGTTTTTT. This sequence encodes CASSVEGTNTGELFF.

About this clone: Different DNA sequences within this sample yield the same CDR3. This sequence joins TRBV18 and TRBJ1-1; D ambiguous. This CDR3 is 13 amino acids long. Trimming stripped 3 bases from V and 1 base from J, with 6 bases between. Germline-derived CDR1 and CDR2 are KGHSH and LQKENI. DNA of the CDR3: TGTGCCAGCTCACCGTCACAGAACACTGAAGCTTTCTTT. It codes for CASSPSQNTEAFF.